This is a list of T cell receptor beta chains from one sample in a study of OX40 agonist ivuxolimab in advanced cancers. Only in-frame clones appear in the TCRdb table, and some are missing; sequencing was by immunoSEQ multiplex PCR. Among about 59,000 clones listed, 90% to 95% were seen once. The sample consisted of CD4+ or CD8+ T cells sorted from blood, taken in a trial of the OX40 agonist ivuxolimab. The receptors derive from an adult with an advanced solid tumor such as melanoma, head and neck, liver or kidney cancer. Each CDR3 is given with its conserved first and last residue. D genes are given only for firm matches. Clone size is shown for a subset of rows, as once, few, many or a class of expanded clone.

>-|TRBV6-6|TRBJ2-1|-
TGTGCCAGCAGTCACAATGAGCAGTTCTTC
CASSHNEQFF
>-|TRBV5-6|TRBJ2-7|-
TGTGCCAGCAGCTTGGCGTCGGGGACAATCTGGTCCTACGAGCAGTACTTC
CASSLASGTIWSYEQYF
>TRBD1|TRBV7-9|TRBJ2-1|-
TGTGCCAGCAGCTCCGGGACAGGGGTGGACAATGAGCAGTTCTTC
CASSSGTGVDNEQFF
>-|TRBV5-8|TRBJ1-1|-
TGTGCCAGCAGCGGAGAGAGGGGCGGGTCTCGGAACACTGAAGCTTTCTTT
CASSGERGGSRNTEAFF
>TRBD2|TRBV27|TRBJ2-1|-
TGTGCCAGCAGCTCACTTGGACTAGCGGGGCCCGGTGAGCAGTTCTTC
CASSSLGLAGPGEQFF
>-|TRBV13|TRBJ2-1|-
TGTGCCAGCAGCTTAGAGGGGCTTGGGCCCGGAGGGGGTGAGCAGTTCTTC
CASSLEGLGPGGGEQFF
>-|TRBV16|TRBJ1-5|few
TGTGCCAGCAGCCAATGGGGTAATCAGCCCCAGCATTTT
CASSQWGNQPQHF
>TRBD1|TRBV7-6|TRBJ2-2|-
TGTGCCAGCAGCTACCTCGGACAGGGGGCCGGTACCGGGGAGCTGTTTTTT
CASSYLGQGAGTGELFF
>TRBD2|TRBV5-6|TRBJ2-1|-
TGTGCCAGCAGCTCGGGACTAGCGGGAGTGTTGACCTACAATGAGCAGTTCTTC
CASSSGLAGVLTYNEQFF
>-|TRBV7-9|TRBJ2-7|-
TGTGCCAGCAGCCCATTGGGCAGTTCACACTACGAGCAGTACTTC
CASSPLGSSHYEQYF
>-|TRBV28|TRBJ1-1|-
TGTGCCAGCAGCCTACGTTTGACAGGCCAAGGCGGCACTGAAGCTTTCTTT
CASSLRLTGQGGTEAFF
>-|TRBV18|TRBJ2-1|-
TGTGCCAGCTCACCCTGGGTGCGTCGGGCTACAGGGACGGGGTATGAGCAGTTCTTC
CASSPWVRRATGTGYEQFF
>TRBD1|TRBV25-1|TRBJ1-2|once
TGTGCCAGCAGTGGGTCGGGACAGGGCCTTTCGGGCTACACCTTC
CASSGSGQGLSGYTF
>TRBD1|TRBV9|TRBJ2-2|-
TGTGCCAGCAGCGGGACAGGACCGAACACCGGGGAGCTGTTTTTT
CASSGTGPNTGELFF
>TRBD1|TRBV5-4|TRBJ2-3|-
TGTGCCAGCAGCTTGGCAGGGGGCGGCACAGATACGCAGTATTTT
CASSLAGGGTDTQYF
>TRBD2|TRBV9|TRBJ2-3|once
TGTGCCAGCAGCCCGCATGGTAGCGGGAGCGTGACAGATACGCAGTATTTT
CASSPHGSGSVTDTQYF
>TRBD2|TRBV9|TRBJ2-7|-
TGTGCCAGCAGCGTAGGACTAGCGGTGATCTACGAGCAGTACTTC
CASSVGLAVIYEQYF
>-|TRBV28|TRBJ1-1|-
TGTGCCAGCAGCGTAGGACAGTTCAACACTGAAGCTTTCTTT
CASSVGQFNTEAFF
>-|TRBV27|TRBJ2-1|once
TGTGCCAGCAGACTGACAGTCTCGACCTACAATGAGCAGTTCTTC
CASRLTVSTYNEQFF
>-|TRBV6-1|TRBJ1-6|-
TGTGCCAGCAGTGAATACCCGGCTTCACCCCTCCACTTT
CASSEYPASPLHF
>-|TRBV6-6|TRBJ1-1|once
TGTGCCAGCAGCCTCACAGGGACCCCTGAAGCTTTCTTT
CASSLTGTPEAFF
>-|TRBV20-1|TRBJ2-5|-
TGCAGTGTTACAAAGGGGGAGACCCAGTACTTC
CSVTKGETQYF
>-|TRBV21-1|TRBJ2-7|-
TGTGCCAAAGGGCCCCAGCGGATCTACGAGCAGTACTTC
CAKGPQRIYEQYF
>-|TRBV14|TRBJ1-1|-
TGTGCCAGCAGCCAAGTCGTGGGCCGGAACACTGAAGCTTTCTTT
CASSQVVGRNTEAFF
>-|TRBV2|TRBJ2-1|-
TGTGCCAGCAGGGGTCATACGGAAAATGAGCAGTTCTTC
CASRGHTENEQFF
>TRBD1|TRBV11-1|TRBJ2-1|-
TGTGCCAGCAGCTTACAACAGGGGGAGGCTCGCAATGAGCAGTTCTTC
CASSLQQGEARNEQFF
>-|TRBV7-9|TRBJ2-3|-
TGTGCCAGCAGCTTAGCTCTAGGGGGGAGTGGAGATACGCAGTATTTT
CASSLALGGSGDTQYF
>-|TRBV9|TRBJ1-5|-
TGTGCCAGCAGCGATTCCTCGGAGGAGCGTACACCCAATCAGCCCCAGCATTTT
CASSDSSEERTPNQPQHF
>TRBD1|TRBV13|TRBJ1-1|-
TGTGCCAGCAGCCCCCACAGGGGGCTAGCTGAAGCTTTCTTT
CASSPHRGLAEAFF
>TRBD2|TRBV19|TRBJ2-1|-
TGTGCCAGTAGTACGTACTCTAGCGGAAGGAATGAGCAGTTCTTC
CASSTYSSGRNEQFF
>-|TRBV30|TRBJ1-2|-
TGTGCCTGGATGGTGGGACTTAACTATGGCTACACCTTC
CAWMVGLNYGYTF
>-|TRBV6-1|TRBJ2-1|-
TGTGCCAGCTATGGGGGCATACCGATCGATGAGCAGTTCTTC
CASYGGIPIDEQFF